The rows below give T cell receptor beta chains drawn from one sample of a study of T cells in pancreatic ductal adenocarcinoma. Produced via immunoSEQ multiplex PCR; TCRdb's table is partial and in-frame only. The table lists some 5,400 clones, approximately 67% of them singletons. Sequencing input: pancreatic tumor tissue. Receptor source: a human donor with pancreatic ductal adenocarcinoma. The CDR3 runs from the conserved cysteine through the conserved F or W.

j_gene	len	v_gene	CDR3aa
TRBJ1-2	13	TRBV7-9	CASTNRQDYGYTF
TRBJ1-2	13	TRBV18	CASSLGQLYGYTF
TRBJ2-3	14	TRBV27	CASSPRLAGETQYF
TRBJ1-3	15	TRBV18	CASSPWQRTGNTIYF
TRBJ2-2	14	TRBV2	CASRDRANTGELFF
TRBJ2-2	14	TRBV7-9	CASSLTVNTGELFF
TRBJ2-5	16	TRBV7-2	CASSRASGGAWETQYF
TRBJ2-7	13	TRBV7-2	CASSKSQGYEQYF
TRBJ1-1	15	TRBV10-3	CAISGGGPQVTEAFF
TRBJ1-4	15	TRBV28	CASTIGVGLMKKLFF
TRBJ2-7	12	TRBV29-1	CSVRPDSSKQYF
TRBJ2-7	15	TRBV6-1	CASSEEGAGSYEQYF
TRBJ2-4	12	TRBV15	CATSRDSGVTYF
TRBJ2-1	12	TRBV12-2	CASRAVPDEQFF
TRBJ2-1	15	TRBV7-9	CASLTSGGAGNEQFF
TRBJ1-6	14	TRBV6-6	CASSYSPVGSPLHF
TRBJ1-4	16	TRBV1	CTSSQDRGSLDEKLFF
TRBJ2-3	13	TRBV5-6	CASSFDREDTQYF
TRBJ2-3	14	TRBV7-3	CASSLTTSGGDVNF
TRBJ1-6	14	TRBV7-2	CASSLDRHNSPLHF
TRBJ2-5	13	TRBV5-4	CASSLVQKETQYF
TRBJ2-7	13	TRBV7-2	CASSLNGVYEQYF
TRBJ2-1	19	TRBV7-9	CASSLGDRGVHRSYNEQFF
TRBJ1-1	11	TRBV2	CASKGGAEAFF
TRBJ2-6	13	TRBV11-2	CASRPLGANVLTF
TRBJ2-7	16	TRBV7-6	CASSVEGVAGSYEQYF
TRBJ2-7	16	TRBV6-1	CASSGGRGTGGFEQYF
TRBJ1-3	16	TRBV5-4	CASSLDGGKGGHTIYF
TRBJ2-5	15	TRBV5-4	CASSPIGGGKETQYF
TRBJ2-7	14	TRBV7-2	CASNPGAGAYEQYF
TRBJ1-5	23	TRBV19	CASRKLKGQGEKSVGSSGRPQHF
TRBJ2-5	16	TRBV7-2	CASSLDGGGAAETQYF
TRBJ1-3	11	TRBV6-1	CASSDYGTIYF
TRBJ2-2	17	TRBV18	CASSPDRGLYNTGELFF
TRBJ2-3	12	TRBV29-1	CSVASSTDTQYF
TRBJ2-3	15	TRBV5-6	CASSLSPDFTDTQYF
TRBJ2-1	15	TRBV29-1	CSVEDSGLRYNEQFF
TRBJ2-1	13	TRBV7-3	CASSSQQGGEQFF
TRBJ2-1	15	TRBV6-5	CASSYDGGGRNEQFF
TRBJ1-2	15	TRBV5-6	CASSLGINTNYGYTF
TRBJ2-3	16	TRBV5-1	CASSRDSGGVTDTQYF
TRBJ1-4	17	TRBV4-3	CASSRGNSFATNEKLFF
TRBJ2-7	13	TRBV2	CASSAARGYEQYF
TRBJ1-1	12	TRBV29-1	CSVDREVSGAFF
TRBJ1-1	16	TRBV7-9	CASSLGSGSGQGQGFF
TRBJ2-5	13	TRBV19	CASSSRDRETQYF
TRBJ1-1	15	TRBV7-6	CASSLYLRGDAEAFF
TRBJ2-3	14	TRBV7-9	CASSGTVSTDTQYF
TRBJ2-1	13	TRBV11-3	CASSSRGSGEQFF
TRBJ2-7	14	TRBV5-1	CASSLGTDTYEQYF
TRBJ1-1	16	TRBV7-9	CASSLTGGLVNTEAFF
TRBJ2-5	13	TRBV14	CASSRDGGETQYF
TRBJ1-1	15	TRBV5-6	CASSGTDRLNTEAFF
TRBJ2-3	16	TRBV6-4	CASSVTGTGGADTQYF